The present T cell receptor beta chain was sequenced within a study of T cell responses to AZD1222 COVID-19 vaccine. Second-dose groups at about 4 or about 12 weeks were pooled. Study-wide results and limits: White British people made up most donors, females outnumbered males, and clonal diversity was possibly underestimated.

The CDR3 is made up of 16 amino acids. The ends were cut back, 0 bases at V and 2 bases at J, with 12 bases in the middle. The germline gives CDR1 WSHSY, CDR2 SAAADI. Assay used: immunoSEQ multiplex PCR; TCRdb lists only in-frame clones, some missing. The sample holds around 120,000 clones; 85% to 95% are singletons and the top ten take 5%. Note on this clone: The antigen remains unidentified.

The source of this sequence is an adult who received the AZD1222 COVID-19 vaccine. Sample: peripheral blood, taken 28 days after the second AZD1222 dose. This chain uses TRBV10-2 with TRBJ2-3; D is ambiguous. CDR3 region: CASSESPGRYTDTQYF. CDR3 coding DNA: TGCGCCAGCAGTGAGTCCCCCGGCAGATACACAGATACGCAGTATTTT.